This entry describes one T cell receptor (beta chain). Its antigen remains unidentified. These data belong to a study of cytomegalovirus exposure and HLA in healthy donors (dated by TCRdb to the late 2010s). Regarding the study in general: According to an earlier analysis of 587 of the donors, 150 million to 200 million T cells yielded 117 million unique TCR beta sequences and 276 Gb of sequence data. About 280 gigabases of sequencing data and around 80 million unique TCR sequences made up an early release that covered roughly 670 HLA-typed donors. Of the 300 to 450 genotyped donors, less than 90% were placed in the genetic ancestry cluster associated with self-reported Caucasian donors. The study was designed to test whether signatures of past pathogen exposure could be identified by cataloging public T cell receptors. The T cell repertoires of 666 subjects were profiled by immunosequencing and related to cytomegalovirus serostatus. A separate validation cohort of 100 to 150 different subjects was used in addition to the roughly 670-subject first cohort. The study combined high-throughput TCR immunosequencing, statistical association of individual TCRs with disease status, and machine learning to predict cytomegalovirus infection status. A later analysis re-analyzed previously published TCR beta repertoires from roughly 630 donors and added high-resolution HLA genotyping to study TCR occurrence patterns. Rather than drawing on any new phenotypic data, the later analysis identified candidate immune exposures from TCR beta sequences and the way those sequences occurred across donors. An earlier analysis of several hundred of the donors applied high-throughput TCR beta sequencing to assess whether each TCR beta V gene segment acted as functional or pseudogenic. Donor age, sex, ethnicity and CMV serostatus were compiled alongside the repertoire data. A later genetic analysis used genome-wide SNP genotypes for about 60% of the roughly 700 donors, treating that subset as a discovery cohort. Every discovery cohort repertoire had been produced on one sequencing platform. HLA typing covered class I and class II loci at four-digit resolution. Typing coverage differed by locus: A, B, C, DRB1 and DQB1 were typed in about 629-640 donors, DQA1 in about 500, DPA1 in some 610, and DPB1 in approximately 450. Because of strong linkage in the cohort, roughly five DR-DQ haplotypes were treated as single units for association and clustering. Among over 350 genotyped donors of the cohort, an average of about 240,000 unique TCR beta nucleotide sequences were sequenced per donor, roughly a sixth of them non-productive. General conclusions and limits of the study: A further reported finding was that TCR beta sequences accurately predicted the HLA-A and HLA-B alleles for most subjects in the first cohort. A later analysis found that HLA-associated TCR beta chains were more clonally expanded and had lower generation probabilities than equally common non-associated chains. Only TCR beta chains were sequenced in this cohort, and the absence of alpha or paired-chain data limited detectable features. The earlier analysis of approximately 560 of the donors excluded roughly 17 rarely observed V segments, including chromosome 9 orphons, because counts were too low. According to a later analysis, TCR association rates differed among HLA loci, with DRB1 alleles showing the most associated TCRs and HLA-C alleles showing the fewest. The sequencing pipeline was judged likely to have produced a cluster of highly shared sequence variants as a technical artifact. An earlier analysis of approximately 600 of the donors showed that most TCR beta V segments appeared in productive rearrangements either about 87% or about 30% of the time, which broadly matched IMGT annotations. Some IMGT-functional V segments, including TRBV6-2 and TRBV6-3, could not be told apart with the 87-base-pair reads, so those segments were excluded. Several of the top co-occurrence clusters appeared to be linked to parvovirus B19, influenza, CMV and Epstein-Barr virus, according to a later analysis. Specific HLA alleles were associated with 16,951 TCR beta sequences at a false discovery rate of 0.05 in a later analysis. CMV serostatus was the only immune exposure information available for the cohort. Linkage disequilibrium might explain the correlated functional status among segregating V segments, but an unknown experimental factor could not be ruled out. A later analysis found that most CMV-associated TCR beta chains appeared HLA-restricted, with HLA associations seemingly driven largely by CMV exposure. It was suggested by the authors that the approach could potentially be generalized to other disease states and immunological phenotypes. A total of fewer than 200 TCR beta chains were listed by the study as associated with cytomegalovirus. Strong co-occurrence of HLA alleles, especially DR and DQ, made assigning TCR associations to individual alleles difficult. Because HLA typing was unavailable for some donors at each locus, only the typed subset was used in association tests. In both the original and validation cohorts, the classifier was reported to diagnose cytomegalovirus status with high specificity and sensitivity. Three of the identified cytomegalovirus-associated TCR beta chains were confirmed in vitro to be specific for cytomegalovirus antigens. Roughly uniform sequencing depth across donors was assumed in presence/absence analyses, although this assumption may not hold. In a later genetic analysis, a missense DCLRE1C variant was associated with V-gene and J-gene trimming of TCR beta chains, and the association was replicated in an independent cohort. Most TCR sequences were seen in very few donors, while some public TCRs were found in many individuals. According to a later genetic analysis, donors in an Asian-associated ancestry cluster had fewer N-insertions in productive TCRs than the roughly 660-donor mean.

The library was built by means of the immunoSEQ multiplex PCR assay. The multiplex PCR relied on a mix of 60 forward primers for TCR Vbeta segments and 13 reverse primers for TCR Jbeta segments. The CDR3 region of rearranged TCR beta genes was amplified from genomic DNA with a multiplex PCR assay. The Illumina HiSeq System was used to sequence the amplified TCR beta libraries as 87-base-pair reads. In the paper's pipeline: Across the 640 or so repertoires, a later analysis counted 80 million or so unique TCR beta chains, 9.5 million to 12 million of which were shared by at least two donors. Raw reads were error-corrected and collapsed into unique sequences with a nearest-neighbor algorithm that merged closely related sequences to remove PCR and sequencing errors. V, D and J gene segments were assigned by aligning CDR3 sequences to IMGT reference sequences. For a sequence to be retained, at least a six-nucleotide match to both a V gene segment and a J gene segment was required. Rearrangements were called productive when the CDR3 lacked stop codons and stayed in frame with V and J; all others were non-productive. Following IMGT convention, CDR3 was defined as the stretch from the second conserved V-encoded cysteine up to the conserved J-encoded phenylalanine. In an earlier analysis of just under 600 of the donors, sequences lacking an unambiguous match to a single V gene segment were excluded. In an earlier analysis of 587 of the donors, a V segment was called functional when productive rearrangements were above 56.7%, and segregating when the standard deviation between donors exceeded 5%. A statistical classification framework was built for diagnosing cytomegalovirus status from the catalog of TCR beta chain sequences. A later analysis assigned V and J genes by comparing TCR nucleotide sequences with IMGT/GENE-DB human TR gene sequences. A later analysis assigned CDR3 sequences and most-parsimonious VDJ recombination scenarios with the TCRdist pipeline. In a later analysis, every TCR beta chain was defined by the combination of its CDR3 amino acid sequence and its V-gene family, and reads without a unique V-gene family were dropped. A later analysis removed roughly 590 highly shared, low-generation-probability nucleotide sequences to deal with suspected cross-contamination and a sequencing artifact. In a later analysis, a clonal expansion index was calculated for each public chain from normalized within-repertoire ranks of inferred template counts. In a later analysis, generation probabilities were computed with a VDJ recombination model fitted to out-of-frame rearrangements, and the resulting probabilities were checked against IGoR. In a later analysis, hypergeometric tests were used to score TCR-TCR, TCR-HLA and TCR-CMV co-occurrence, with a repertoire-size bias correction applied to TCR pairs. In a later analysis, false discovery rates were estimated by permuting HLA or CMV assignments 20 times. In a later analysis, co-occurring TCRs were grouped using DBSCAN, and TCRdist sequence similarity was added for clustering within HLA-allele-positive subsets. For co-occurrence clustering, repertoires with fewer than 30,000 or more than 120,000 public chains were excluded, along with four to six repertoires with anomalous nucleotide sharing. The table comes from immuneACCESS by way of TCRdb, which keeps in-frame sequences with V and J called. Part of the clones is missing from these tables; in studies checked, under half for an unresolved V gene and the rest for unknown reasons. V and J calls and clone size are as listed in that table; D and trimming were resolved from the DNA. The data table for this sample lists tens of thousands of clones. About 5% of the sample rests with the top ten.

The germline V end is reduced by 4 bases and the J end by 0 bases; junction bases left unmatched: 12. Sequences SGDLS (CDR1) and YYNGEE (CDR2) are obtained from the germline V gene. From cysteine to phenylalanine, the CDR3 is 18 amino acids long. The retained sequence is limited to the CDR3, 54 bases, with the frame set at the first base. In total, 600 or so healthy bone marrow donors made up the cohort. All cohort members were sampled while nominally healthy, although unrecorded immune exposures were likely present. The donor tested CMV seropositive, placing the donor among the 290 or so seropositive members of the cohort. A peripheral blood sample was collected from each donor, and TCR beta sequencing was performed on peripheral blood mononuclear cells. The Qiagen DNeasy Blood Extraction Kit was used to extract genomic DNA from the blood cell samples.

The V and J segments used are TRBV9 and TRBJ2-1; TRBD2 matches 8 bases in the middle. This TCR was recovered from a woman aged 40 to 50 in good health and CMV-seropositive. Sequencing was done on a sample of PBMCs. The CDR3 amino acid sequence is: CASSPRPSGGASYNEQFF. DNA sequence: TGTGCCAGCAGCCCGCGGCCGTCCGGGGGGGCCTCCTACAATGAGCAGTTCTTC.